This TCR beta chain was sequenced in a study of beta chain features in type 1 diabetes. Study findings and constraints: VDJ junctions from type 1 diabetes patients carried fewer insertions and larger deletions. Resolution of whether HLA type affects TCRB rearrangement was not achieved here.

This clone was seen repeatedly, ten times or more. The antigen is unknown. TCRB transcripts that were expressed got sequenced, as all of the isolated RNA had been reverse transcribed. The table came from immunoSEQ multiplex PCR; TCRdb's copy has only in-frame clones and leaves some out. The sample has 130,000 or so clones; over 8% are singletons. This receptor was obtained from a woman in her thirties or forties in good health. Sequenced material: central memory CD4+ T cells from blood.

CDR3 loop: CATQLRGGQETQYF. The CDR3 coding sequence is TGTGCCACCCAACTTCGAGGCGGACAAGAGACCCAGTACTTC. V usage is TRBV7-2 and J usage is TRBJ2-5; D not resolved. The CDR3 is 14 amino acids. Germline V gives CDR1 SGHTA, CDR2 FQGNSA. Trimming removed 10 bases from V and 2 bases from J, with 17 bases in between. Drawing the rest from reference TRBV7-2 and TRBJ2-5, the complete variable domain is GAGVSQSPSNKVTEKGKDVELRCDPISGHTALYWYRQSLGQGLEFLIYFQGNSAPDKSGLPSDRFSAERTGGSVSTLTIQRTQQEDSAVYLCATQLRGGQETQYFGPGTRLLVL.